This TCR beta chain was sequenced for a study of cytomegalovirus exposure and HLA in healthy donors. The study, taken as a whole, reports: In an earlier analysis, about 87% or about 30%: the productive usage of most TCR beta V segments.

V lost 0 bases and J 6 bases, leaving 18 bases between the germline ends. This CDR3 comprises 17 residues. Germline CDR1 is LGHNA and CDR2 is YSLEER. Details on this clone: Its antigen remains unidentified.

PCR amplification relied on 60 Vbeta primers (plus 13 Jbeta primers). TCRdb keeps only in-frame clones here, not all; method: immunoSEQ multiplex PCR. Counted here are 60,000 to 90,000 clones, about 70% occurring once; the ten biggest clones make up more than 8%. The receptor was derived from a woman aged 50 to 65 in good health and CMV-seropositive. Sequenced input: PBMCs. V usage is TRBV4-3 and J usage is TRBJ2-1; D gene unclear. CDR3 loop: CASSQDLVRVDSNEQFF. The CDR3 region has the DNA TGCGCCAGCAGCCAAGATCTTGTTCGGGTAGACTCCAATGAGCAGTTCTTC.